This T cell receptor (beta chain) was sequenced for a study of blood T cell repertoires in COVID-19. As for the study in general: Specimens from acute and convalescent COVID-19 originated in the United States, Italy and Spain. Nucleic acid was either cDNA or gDNA, and it came from T cells, B-cell-depleted T cells, or PBMCs.

In this sample, this clone turned up once. There are 13 residues in the CDR3. Trimming at V came to 7 bases and at J to 3 bases, leaving 4 bases not matched to a gene. CDR1 and CDR2 (germline): SNHLY, FYNNEI. Seattle patients were enrolled during active infection and followed longitudinally. In the original workflow: Reference gene primer amplification in the assay estimated nucleated cell counts. TCRdb's copy holds only in-frame clones and misses some; the assay was immunoSEQ multiplex PCR. The V and J calls and clone size are taken from that table; D and trimming were inferred from the DNA. The sample contains a few hundred thousand clones, over 75% of which appear only once.

The TCR sequence derives from a woman in her thirties with COVID-19, enrolled during active disease. The chain combines TRBV2 with TRBJ2-5; 8 bases agree with TRBD2. Sequenced input: peripheral blood. For the CDR3, the DNA is TGTGCCAGCAAGCGGGAGAGGGAAGAGACCCAGTACTTC. Amino acids: CASKREREETQYF.